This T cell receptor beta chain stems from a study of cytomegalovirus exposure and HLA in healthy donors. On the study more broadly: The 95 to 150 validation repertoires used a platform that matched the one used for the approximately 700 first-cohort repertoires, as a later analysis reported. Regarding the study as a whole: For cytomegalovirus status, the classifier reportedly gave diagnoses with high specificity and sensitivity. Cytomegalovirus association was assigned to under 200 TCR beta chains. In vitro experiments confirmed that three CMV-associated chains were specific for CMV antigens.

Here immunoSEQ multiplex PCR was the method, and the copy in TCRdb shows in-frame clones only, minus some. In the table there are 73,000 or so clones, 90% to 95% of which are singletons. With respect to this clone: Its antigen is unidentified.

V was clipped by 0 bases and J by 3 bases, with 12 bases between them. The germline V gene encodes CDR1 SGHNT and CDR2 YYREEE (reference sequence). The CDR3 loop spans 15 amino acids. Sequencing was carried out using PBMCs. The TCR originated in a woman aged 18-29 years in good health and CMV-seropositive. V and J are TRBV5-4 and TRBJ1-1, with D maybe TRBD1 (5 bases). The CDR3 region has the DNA TGTGCCAGCAGCTTGGGTTTCCCGGGGGACACTGAAGCTTTCTTT. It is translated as CASSLGFPGDTEAFF.